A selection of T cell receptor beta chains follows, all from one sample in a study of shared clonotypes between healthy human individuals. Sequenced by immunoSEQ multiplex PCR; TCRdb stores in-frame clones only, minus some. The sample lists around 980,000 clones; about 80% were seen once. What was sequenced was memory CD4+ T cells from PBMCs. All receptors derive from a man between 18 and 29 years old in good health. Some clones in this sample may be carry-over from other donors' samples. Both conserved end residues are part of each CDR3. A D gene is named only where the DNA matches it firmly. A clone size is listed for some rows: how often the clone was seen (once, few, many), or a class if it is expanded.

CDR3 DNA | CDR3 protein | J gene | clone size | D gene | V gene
TGTGCCAGCAGTGAAGCGGGGACAGGGGGCAAGTACAATGAGCAGTTCTTC | CASSEAGTGGKYNEQFF | TRBJ2-1 | NA | TRBD1 | TRBV6-1
TGTGCGACTAGCGGGAGAATTGAGCAGTTCTTC | CATSGRIEQFF | TRBJ2-1 | NA | TRBD2 | TRBV5-5
TGTGCCAGCAGCTTAGAGTCAACAGGGCCCCACACAGATACGCAGTATTTT | CASSLESTGPHTDTQYF | TRBJ2-3 | NA | NA | TRBV11-1
TGTGCCAGCAGCACTGGACTAGCGGCCACAGATACGCAGTATTTT | CASSTGLAATDTQYF | TRBJ2-3 | NA | TRBD2 | TRBV7-2
TGTGCCAGCAGCCCGGGGGCGGGGGCAATGGGCACAGATACGCAGTATTTT | CASSPGAGAMGTDTQYF | TRBJ2-3 | NA | NA | TRBV7-2
TGTGCCTGGAGCGGGTCGGGGCGGGCAGCCTACGAGCAGTACTTC | CAWSGSGRAAYEQYF | TRBJ2-7 | NA | NA | TRBV30
TGTGCCAGCAGCTGGGACAGGGGAGTGAACACTGAAGCTTTCTTT | CASSWDRGVNTEAFF | TRBJ1-1 | NA | TRBD1 | TRBV5-6
TGTGCGGTCAGCTCCTACAATGAGCAGTTCTTC | CAVSSYNEQFF | TRBJ2-1 | NA | NA | TRBV19
TGTGCCAGCAGTGGTCGGATTCTAGCGGGAGACGTAGAGACCCAGTACTTC | CASSGRILAGDVETQYF | TRBJ2-5 | NA | TRBD2 | TRBV7-2
TGCGCCAGCAGCCAAGGGACAGGGGGCGCCGGGAACTATGGCTACACCTTC | CASSQGTGGAGNYGYTF | TRBJ1-2 | once | TRBD1 | TRBV4-1
TGTGCCAGCAGTGAAGCAAGAATAGCGGGAGGGCACCAACCAGCCAAAAACATTCAGTACTTC | CASSEARIAGGHQPAKNIQYF | TRBJ2-4 | NA | TRBD2 | TRBV6-1
TGCGCCAGCACTAGAAGCTGGAACACTGGAGCTTTCTTT | CASTRSWNTGAFF | TRBJ1-1 | NA | NA | TRBV10-2
TGTGCCTGGGGACTGAGGGGCCGGGTAGATACGCAGTATTTT | CAWGLRGRVDTQYF | TRBJ2-3 | NA | NA | TRBV30
TGTGCCAGCAATCAAGGGGGTACTAACTATGGCTACACCTTC | CASNQGGTNYGYTF | TRBJ1-2 | once | NA | TRBV6-6
TGTGCCAGTCTCAGGGGAGACACAGATACGCAGTATTTT | CASLRGDTDTQYF | TRBJ2-3 | few | NA | TRBV19
TGTGCCTGGAGCGGGGGTAGTCGGGCGAACACCATATATTTT | CAWSGGSRANTIYF | TRBJ1-3 | NA | NA | TRBV30
TGTGCCTGGAGTGTTATGGGGTTCTCTGGGGCCAACGTCCTGACTTTC | CAWSVMGFSGANVLTF | TRBJ2-6 | few | NA | TRBV30
TGTGCCAGCAGCTTAGGGCTGAGGACAGATACGCAGTATTTT | CASSLGLRTDTQYF | TRBJ2-3 | NA | NA | TRBV7-6
TGTGCCAGCAGTTCCTACTCCGGGGGAGGCTACGAGCAGTACTTC | CASSSYSGGGYEQYF | TRBJ2-7 | NA | NA | TRBV28
TGCGCCAGCAGCTGGGGGACAGCGACTAACTATGGCTACACCTTC | CASSWGTATNYGYTF | TRBJ1-2 | NA | TRBD1 | TRBV5-1
TGTGCCAGCATCCCTGCGAAATCTACTGAAGCTTTCTTT | CASIPAKSTEAFF | TRBJ1-1 | NA | NA | TRBV27
TGTGCCAGTAGTCTCACCGGGACAGGGACGGATGGCTACACCTTC | CASSLTGTGTDGYTF | TRBJ1-2 | NA | TRBD1 | TRBV19
TGTGCCAGCAGTGATTACAGGGGGACTGGCTATGGCTACACCTTC | CASSDYRGTGYGYTF | TRBJ1-2 | NA | TRBD1 | TRBV6-1
TGTGCCTGGAGTTACCCCTCGGCAGGGAATGAAAAACTGTTTTTT | CAWSYPSAGNEKLFF | TRBJ1-4 | NA | NA | TRBV30
TGTGCCAGCAGCTTAGCAGGGGGAAACACCATATATTTT | CASSLAGGNTIYF | TRBJ1-3 | few | NA | TRBV7-9
TGTGCCAGCAGCCGTGGGACTCAAGATACGCAGTATTTT | CASSRGTQDTQYF | TRBJ2-3 | NA | NA | TRBV6-6
TGCGCCAGCAGCTTGCTAGCGGGAGAGGTCAGGGAGCAGTTCTTC | CASSLLAGEVREQFF | TRBJ2-1 | NA | TRBD2 | TRBV5-1
TGTGCCAGCAGCACAGGGACTAGCGGGAGTATCTACGAGCAGTACTTC | CASSTGTSGSIYEQYF | TRBJ2-7 | NA | TRBD2 | TRBV7-6
TGCGCCAGCAGCCACGAGGGGGAGAGGACCGGGGAGCTGTTTTTT | CASSHEGERTGELFF | TRBJ2-2 | NA | NA | TRBV4-3
TGTGCCAGCAGTTTAGTAGCCCAGCAGTTCTTC | CASSLVAQQFF | TRBJ2-1 | NA | NA | TRBV28
TGCGCCAGCAGCTGGGCGACTAGCGGGAGAGTAGAGACCCAGTACTTC | CASSWATSGRVETQYF | TRBJ2-5 | NA | TRBD2 | TRBV5-1
TGCGCCAGCAGCAAGGGCTCGGGGAATCACCTCAATGAGCAGTTCTTC | CASSKGSGNHLNEQFF | TRBJ2-1 | NA | NA | TRBV4-1
TGCAGCGTCTCTGGGGCTAGCGGGAGGGCCGTGTATGAGCAGTTCTTC | CSVSGASGRAVYEQFF | TRBJ2-1 | NA | TRBD2 | TRBV29-1
TGTGCCAGCTCACCTACAGGAGGGGGGACTGAAGCTTTCTTT | CASSPTGGGTEAFF | TRBJ1-1 | NA | NA | TRBV18
TGTGCCTGGAGAAGACAGGGTGGTGAGACCCAGTACTTC | CAWRRQGGETQYF | TRBJ2-5 | NA | TRBD1 | TRBV30
TGTGCCAGCAAGGACCTGCCAGGACAGGGTAGAACCAACGTCCTGACTTTC | CASKDLPGQGRTNVLTF | TRBJ2-6 | NA | TRBD1 | TRBV28
TGTGCCTGGAGTGTATTTAGCGGGGAGTCCAATCAGCCCCAGCATTTT | CAWSVFSGESNQPQHF | TRBJ1-5 | NA | NA | TRBV30
TGTGCCAGCAGCTTAGGGGGACAGAGAGGGGGTGAAGCTTTCTTT | CASSLGGQRGGEAFF | TRBJ1-1 | NA | TRBD1 | TRBV7-8
TGCGCCAGCAGACCGCAGGGTGGTAGCAATCAGCCCCAGCATTTT | CASRPQGGSNQPQHF | TRBJ1-5 | once | NA | TRBV4-1
TGTGCCAGCAGTCCGACGGACAGGGGTGGGACAGATACGCAGTATTTT | CASSPTDRGGTDTQYF | TRBJ2-3 | once | TRBD1 | TRBV25-1
TGTGCCAGCAGTCCTAGGGGGGTTTTCTATGGCTACACCTTC | CASSPRGVFYGYTF | TRBJ1-2 | NA | NA | TRBV6-1
TGTGCCAGCCGCAGCAGAGATTACTACACTGAAGCTTTCTTT | CASRSRDYYTEAFF | TRBJ1-1 | NA | NA | TRBV6-1
TGTGCCAGTAGACCTTTTGGGGGTACATACAATGAGCAGTTCTTC | CASRPFGGTYNEQFF | TRBJ2-1 | many | NA | TRBV19
TGTGCCAGCAGCCGGGGAGGTGAGCAGTTCTTC | CASSRGGEQFF | TRBJ2-1 | NA | NA | TRBV7-3
TGTGCCAGCAGCATATCCGGGACTGCGAGGACCGGGGAGCTGTTTTTT | CASSISGTARTGELFF | TRBJ2-2 | few | NA | TRBV6-6
TGTGCCAGCAGTTTCGTGGGGGTTACGTCCTACGAGCAGTACTTC | CASSFVGVTSYEQYF | TRBJ2-7 | few | NA | TRBV28
TGTGCCAGTAGCCCAACAGGGGGCGGCGGCTACACCTTC | CASSPTGGGGYTF | TRBJ1-2 | NA | TRBD1 | TRBV19
TGTGCCAGCAGCTTACAGGGAATGGGCACTGAAGCTTTCTTT | CASSLQGMGTEAFF | TRBJ1-1 | NA | NA | TRBV7-9
TGTGCCAGTGGCGGAATATTTACGCAGTATTTT | CASGGIFTQYF | TRBJ2-3 | many | NA | TRBV25-1
TGTGCCAGCAGCGTAGTTGGCGGGAGAACAGATACGCAGTATTTT | CASSVVGGRTDTQYF | TRBJ2-3 | NA | TRBD2 | TRBV9
TGTGCCAGCTCTACCGGGGTATCCGGCTCTGGAAACACCATATATTTT | CASSTGVSGSGNTIYF | TRBJ1-3 | few | NA | TRBV18
TGTGCCAGCAGCCATCCGACAGGGGGCTCTGGCTACACCTTC | CASSHPTGGSGYTF | TRBJ1-2 | NA | TRBD1 | TRBV4-2